Described below is a single T cell receptor (beta chain) sequence and its context. Its target is unknown. This sample was taken from a study of T cell responses to AZD1222 COVID-19 vaccine. Measured with immunoSEQ multiplex PCR; TCRdb has only the in-frame clones, and not every one. The table has 160,000 or so clones, more than 85% seen once. Trimming shortened V by 3 bases and J by 6 bases, and 21 bases separated the two germline ends. The CDR3 is made up of 17 amino acids. Germline V gene sequence: CDR1 MDHEN, CDR2 SYDVKM. Study-level findings and limits: Repertoires were sampled only after the peak T cell response.

The gene calls are TRBV28 and TRBJ2-1; D perhaps matches TRBD2 (5 bases). The source of this sequence is an adult who received the AZD1222 COVID-19 vaccine. Here the sequenced sample was peripheral blood, taken 28 days after the second AZD1222 dose. CDR3 sequence: CASSFFGNSEVFNEQFF. In nucleotides, the CDR3 is TGTGCCAGCAGTTTCTTCGGTAATAGCGAGGTTTTCAATGAGCAGTTCTTC.